The 6 T cell receptor beta chains below all came from one sample that was sequenced in a study of OX40 agonist ivuxolimab in advanced cancers. TCRdb's table, derived via immunoSEQ multiplex PCR, lists solely in-frame clones and lacks some. Found here are about 64,000 clones, around 87% of them singletons; the top ten hold roughly an eighth. The source was CD4+ or CD8+ T cells sorted from blood, collected in a trial of the OX40 agonist ivuxolimab. These receptors were obtained from an adult with an advanced solid tumor such as melanoma, head and neck, liver or kidney cancer.

V and J are TRBV10-3 and TRBJ2-5, with 11 bases lining up with TRBD1. The J segment lost 4 bases and the V segment lost 11 bases, leaving 6 bases of the junction unmatched. CDR3 length: 13 amino acids. Germline V lookup: CDR1 ENHRY, CDR2 SYGVKD. The CDR3 reads CAAADRGRETQYF. CDR3 coding DNA: TGTGCCGCCGCGGACAGGGGGCGAGAGACCCAGTACTTC.

The CDR3 spells CASNPPGLAQETQYF. Here the CDR3 DNA reads TGTGCCAGCAATCCACCGGGACTAGCCCAAGAGACCCAGTACTTC. The chain couples TRBV28 to TRBJ2-5; 9 bases map to TRBD2. V lost 7 bases to trimming and J lost 1 base; unmatched junction nucleotides: 7. The CDR3 is made up of 15 amino acids. Germline V lookup: CDR1 MDHEN, CDR2 SYDVKM.

This chain connects TRBV18 to TRBJ2-1, with 9 bases lining up with TRBD1. Trimming cost V 4 bases and J 6 bases; bases outside gene matches: 7. The V gene's germline CDR1 is KGHSH and CDR2 LQKENI. The CDR3 consists of 15 residues. The CDR3 coding sequence is TGTGCCAGCTCACGTACAGGGGGCGCCTTCAATGAGCAGTTCTTC. This encodes CASSRTGGAFNEQFF.

The V and J genes are TRBV5-1 and TRBJ1-2; unclear D gene. V was pared by 3 bases and J by 8 bases, with 14 bases between. Germline V gene lookup returns CDR1 SGHRS and CDR2 YFSETQ. The CDR3 extends over 13 amino acids. Here the CDR3 DNA reads TGCGCCAGCAGCTCCCCTGACCTGGAGGGCTACACCTTC. Its translation is CASSSPDLEGYTF.

This clone came up once. This rearrangement joins TRBV27 to TRBJ2-1; D uncertain. CDR1 MNHEY and CDR2 SMNVEV come from the germline V gene (reference sequence). Trimming pared 7 bases from V and 1 base from J, leaving 8 bases between. The CDR3 extends over 13 amino acids. Here the CDR3 DNA reads TGTGCCAGCACGGGTCAGTCCTACAATGAGCAGTTCTTC. Amino acids: CASTGQSYNEQFF.

V gene TRBV15 combines with J gene TRBJ1-1, with 7 bases fitting TRBD1. V gave up 4 bases and J gave up 1 base; unmatched junction bases: 6. Germline V gene lookup returns CDR1 LNHNV and CDR2 YYDKDF (reference sequence). The CDR3 runs to 15 residues. The CDR3 DNA is TGTGCCACCAGCACGGAGACAGGGACGAACACTGAAGCTTTCTTT. Translation gives CATSTETGTNTEAFF.